The present TCR beta chain was sequenced within a study of T cell responses to AZD1222 COVID-19 vaccine. Study-level results: Most donors were white British, females outnumbered males, and clonal diversity was possibly underestimated. After two AZD1222 doses, spike-specific TCR breadth and depth rose versus day 0. Baseline seropositives among AZD1222 recipients totaled only five to seven.

Clones were sequenced by immunoSEQ multiplex PCR, and TCRdb holds only the in-frame ones, with some missing. The table records roughly 170,000 clones, approximately 94% of them present only once. Of note for this clone: The target antigen is unknown.

It was second doses at about 4 or about 12 weeks that were pooled. CDR1 is SGHAT and CDR2 is FQNNGV in the germline V gene. This CDR3 spans 17 amino acids. Trimming cost V 1 base and J 5 bases; bases outside gene matches: 9. The sequence was collected from an adult who received the AZD1222 COVID-19 vaccine. The chain links TRBV11-2 to TRBJ2-3, with TRBD1 matching 10 bases. Sequences were derived from peripheral blood, sampled 28 days after the second AZD1222 dose. This chain's CDR3 is CASSLGLPGTGVDTQYF. CDR3 DNA: TGTGCCAGCAGCTTAGGACTACCCGGGACAGGGGTAGATACGCAGTATTTT.